A single sample is the source of the 9 T cell receptor beta chains below, sequenced in a study of T cells in Graves' hyperthyroidism and ophthalmopathy. RNA transcripts served as the template for amplifying TCR beta CDR3 regions. A set of HTBI primers served as the primers for a first-round RT-PCR of the TCR CDR3. TCRdb re-called the multiplex PCR reads with MiXCR, one entry per CDR3 protein. Here the sample spans 700,000 or so distinct CDR3 sequences, roughly 17% being singletons. Material for sequencing was blood. Every receptor here comes from a man between 18 and 29 years old with Graves' hyperthyroidism.

As to this clonotype: Sequence at one end of the junction differs from germline and may be a read error. V gene TRBV9 combines with J gene TRBJ2-1; TRBD2 aligns across 7 bases. The germline CDR1 and CDR2 sequences are SGDLS and YYNGEE. This CDR3 has 15 residues. The CDR3 region is CASSVGGLSGNERFF. The CDR3 DNA follows: TGTGCCAGCAGCGTAGGGGGACTAAGCGGCAATGAGCGGTTCTTC.

This clonotype was seen many times. The chain recombines TRBV28 with TRBJ2-5, with D perhaps matching TRBD1 (6 bases). V was trimmed by 5 bases and J by 2 bases, leaving 12 bases between them. The germline gives CDR1 MDHEN, CDR2 SYDVKM. There are 14 residues in the CDR3. CDR3 coding DNA: TGTGCCAGCAGTGTTACAGGGAAACAAGAGACCCAGTACTTC. This encodes CASSVTGKQETQYF.

At least ten counts were recorded for this clonotype. V gene TRBV12-3 or TRBV12-4 combines with J gene TRBJ2-7; 14 bases map to TRBD2. CDR3 length: 17 amino acids. With V trimmed by 7 bases and J by 6 bases, 14 bases remained unmatched. In DNA form, the CDR3 reads TGTGCCAGCAAACCGGGGAGACTAGCGGGAGGGCCCTCCGAGCAGTACTTC. This gives the protein CASKPGRLAGGPSEQYF.

This clonotype was seen ten or more times. J is TRBJ2-7 and V is TRBV7-2, with 7 bases matching TRBD1. CDR3 size: 16 residues. Per the germline V gene, CDR1 is SGHTA and CDR2 is FQGNSA. V lost 5 bases, J lost 2 bases, and 12 bases stayed unmatched. CDR3 amino acids: CASSPSTGASTYEQYF. CDR3 sequence (DNA): TGTGCCAGCAGCCCCTCCACAGGGGCCTCAACCTACGAGCAGTACTTC. Combining the CDR3 with reference TRBV7-2 and TRBJ2-7 gives the whole variable domain GAGVSQSPSNKVTEKGKDVELRCDPISGHTALYWYRQSLGQGLEFLIYFQGNSAPDKSGLPSDRFSAERTGGSVSTLTIQRTQQEDSAVYLCASSPSTGASTYEQYFGPGTRLTVT.

The chain couples TRBV9 to TRBJ2-3, with TRBD2 matching over 8 bases. The CDR3 spans 16 residues. Losses at the gene ends were 4 bases for V and 5 bases for J; bases not matched to a gene: 12. From germline, CDR1 is SGDLS and CDR2 YYNGEE. CDR3 nucleotides: TGTGCCAGCAGCCCCACTAGCGGTCAGGGTGGAGATACGCAGTATTTT. Its translation is CASSPTSGQGGDTQYF.

The chain joins TRBV7-2 to TRBJ1-4; D is perhaps TRBD1 (5 bases). CDR1 is SGHTA and CDR2 is FQGNSA in the germline V gene. V lost 0 bases, J lost 0 bases, and 17 bases lay in between. The length of the CDR3 is 19 residues. CDR3 loop: CASSLASLGRVATNEKLFF. As DNA, the CDR3 is TGTGCCAGCAGCTTAGCGTCCCTGGGCAGGGTTGCAACTAATGAAAAACTGTTTTTT. Drawing the rest from reference TRBV7-2 and TRBJ1-4, the complete variable domain is GAGVSQSPSNKVTEKGKDVELRCDPISGHTALYWYRQSLGQGLEFLIYFQGNSAPDKSGLPSDRFSAERTGGSVSTLTIQRTQQEDSAVYLCASSLASLGRVATNEKLFFGSGTQLSVL.

About this clonotype: A read error may account for a junction end that differs from germline. The chain joins TRBV9 to TRBJ2-2; D not resolved. CDR1 is SGDLS, CDR2 YYNGEE, per germline. The CDR3 extends over 15 amino acids. This CDR3 reads CVSSVGSTNTGELFF. CDR3 in DNA: TGTGTCAGCAGCGTTGGAAGTACTAACACCGGGGAGCTGTTTTTT. The whole variable domain, filled in from reference TRBV9 and TRBJ2-2, reads DSGVTQTPKHLITATGQRVTLRCSPRSGDLSVYWYQQSLDQGLQFLIQYYNGEERAKGNILERFSAQQFPDLHSELNLSSLELGDSALYFCVSSVGSTNTGELFFGEGSRLTVL.

This clonotype came up many times. The chain carries TRBV20-1 and TRBJ2-5; 12 positions match TRBD1. J gave up 3 bases and V 5 bases, and 7 bases lay outside the gene matches. CDR3 length equals 15 residues. CDR1 is DFQATT, CDR2 SNEGSKA, per germline (reference sequence). CDR3 nucleotide sequence: TGCAGTGCTGGGACAGGGGGCGATCTAAAAGAGACCCAGTACTTC. Amino acid sequence: CSAGTGGDLKETQYF.

The V call is TRBV28, the J call TRBJ2-1; 12 bases are a match to TRBD1. Germline trimming cut 8 bases from V and 3 bases from J; bases unmatched to any gene: 20. Germline values: CDR1 MDHEN, CDR2 SYDVKM. The CDR3 sequence is 20 residues long. The CDR3 DNA sequence: TGTGCCAGCGCCTCCCCCCGGGACAGGGGGCGTGGGAGCTACTACAATGAGCAGTTCTTC. Translation: CASASPRDRGRGSYYNEQFF.